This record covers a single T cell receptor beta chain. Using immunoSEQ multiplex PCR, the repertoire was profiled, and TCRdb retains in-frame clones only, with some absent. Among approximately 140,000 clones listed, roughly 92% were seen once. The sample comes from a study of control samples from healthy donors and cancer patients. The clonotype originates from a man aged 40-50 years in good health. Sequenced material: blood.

CDR3 DNA: TGTGCCAGCAGCTTCAGGGTTGCTAATGAAAAACTGTTTTTT. Protein sequence: CASSFRVANEKLFF. V usage is TRBV11-2 and J usage is TRBJ1-4; a weak D match, TRBD1 (5 bases). V lost 3 bases and J 3 bases, leaving 8 bases between the germline ends. This CDR3 has 14 residues. Looked up from germline, CDR1 is SGHAT and CDR2 is FQNNGV. Full variable domain (rest looked up from reference TRBV11-2 and TRBJ1-4): EAGVAQSPRYKIIEKRQSVAFWCNPISGHATLYWYQQILGQGPKLLIQFQNNGVVDDSQLPKDRFSAERLKGVDSTLKIQPAKLEDSAVYLCASSFRVANEKLFFGSGTQLSVL.